These 11 T cell receptor beta chains were all obtained from the same sample, sequenced in a study of CXCR3-negative and CXCR3-positive naive CD8 T cells. Whole-study findings and limits: Researchers report that CXCR3-positive naive cells carry more hydrophobic TRB CDR3s than CXCR3-negative naive cells.

These receptors have no known antigen. Libraries of TRB cDNA were made by 5' RACE and carried UMIs. Following a re-call of the 5' RACE reads, TCRdb has one entry per CDR3 protein and lacks DNA. The data include 80,000 to 100,000 distinct CDR3 sequences; the top ten clones carry roughly 0.89%. The specimen was naive CXCR3+ CD8+ T cells from blood. As for subset: CD45RO-CCR7+CD27+CD95- naive CD8+ T cells expressing CXCR3 (TNR3+). The receptors stem from a human donor in good health. Some clones in this sample may be carry-over from other donors' samples.

CDR3 region: CATHPADTQYF. V and J are TRBV12-3 or TRBV12-4 and TRBJ2-3. The CDR3 loop spans 11 amino acids.

The gene calls are TRBV5-6 and TRBJ1-1. Germline V CDR1 and CDR2: SGHDT, YYEEEE. The CDR3 is 16 amino acids. Here the CDR3 reads CASSLWTGQGGTEAFF.

V usage is TRBV11-2 and J usage is TRBJ2-1; checking the TCRdb D call of TRBD1 is not possible without DNA. The CDR3 has 12 amino acids. Germline CDR1 is SGHAT and CDR2 is FQNNGV. CDR3: CASQGGQDEQFF.

This chain connects TRBV5-1 to TRBJ2-3; no DNA is available, so the TRBD1 call from TCRdb remains unchecked. The germline V gene has CDR1 SGHRS and CDR2 YFSETQ. The CDR3 spans 14 residues. CDR3 region: CASADRLATDTQYF.

This chain connects TRBV25-1 to TRBJ2-7. This CDR3 comprises 14 residues. CDR1 and CDR2 from the germline V gene are MGHDK and SYGVNS. CDR3 in amino acids: CASSESTVGYEQYF.

This rearrangement joins TRBV7-3 to TRBJ2-1. CDR1 is SGHTA and CDR2 is FQGTGA in the germline V gene. The CDR3 has 13 amino acids. CDR3 loop: CASSLPPYNEQFF.

This chain joins TRBV20-1 and TRBJ2-1; TCRdb reports TRBD2, a call that lacks DNA to check it against. CDR1 and CDR2 from the germline V gene are DFQATT and SNEGSKA (reference sequence). The CDR3 spans 16 residues. CDR3 region: CSARGSSGELYNEQFF.

This chain connects TRBV19 to TRBJ1-4. The CDR3 contains 16 residues. CDR1 is LNHDA, CDR2 SQIVND, per germline (reference sequence). The CDR3 loop is CASSIPVRHRGEKLFF.

The gene calls are TRBV6-5 and TRBJ1-2; lacking DNA, the TRBD1 call made by TCRdb goes unchecked. In germline, CDR1 is MNHEY, CDR2 SVGAGI. This CDR3 comprises 13 residues. CDR3 protein: CASSSGTGGSYTF.

J is TRBJ1-2 and V is TRBV29-1; TCRdb names TRBD1, which stays unverified in the absence of DNA. CDR1 and CDR2 from the germline V gene are SQVTM and ANQGSEA. CDR3 length: 14 amino acids. CDR3 loop: CSVEDAGRDYGYTF.

This sequence joins TRBV27 and TRBJ2-3; no DNA is available, so the TRBD2 call from TCRdb remains unchecked. Germline-derived CDR1 and CDR2 are MNHEY and SMNVEV (reference sequence). This CDR3 region has 15 residues. CDR3 loop: CASSLSSGGVDTQYF.